The present T cell receptor (beta chain) was sequenced within a study of blood T cell repertoires in COVID-19. The length of the CDR3 is 14 residues. The germline V gene has CDR1 KGHSH and CDR2 LQKENI. The V end lost 3 bases, the J end lost 6 bases, and 11 bases lay between the germline ends. Study processing details: The assay estimated nucleated cells by amplifying reference gene primers. TCRdb's copy holds only in-frame clones and misses some; the assay was immunoSEQ multiplex PCR. The D gene and trimming were derived from the DNA, and the V and J assignments and clone size from that table. The sample has some 330,000 clones; over 75% are singletons. Those who participated ranged in age from roughly 18 to 100 years and resided in approximately 23 US areas.

The source is a man between 25 and 39 years old who had recovered from COVID-19. V is TRBV18 and J is TRBJ2-2; no reliable D call. The specimen sequenced was PBMCs or T cells enriched from blood (not recorded which). CDR3 DNA sequence: TGTGCCAGCTCACCGGGTGTTCGGGCCGGGGAGCTGTTTTTT. Translating gives CASSPGVRAGELFF. Complete variable domain (other parts from reference TRBV18 and TRBJ2-2): NAGVMQNPRHLVRRRGQEARLRCSPMKGHSHVYWYRQLPEEGLKFMVYLQKENIIDESGMPKERFSAEFPKEGPSILRIQQVVRGDSAAYFCASSPGVRAGELFFGEGSRLTVL.